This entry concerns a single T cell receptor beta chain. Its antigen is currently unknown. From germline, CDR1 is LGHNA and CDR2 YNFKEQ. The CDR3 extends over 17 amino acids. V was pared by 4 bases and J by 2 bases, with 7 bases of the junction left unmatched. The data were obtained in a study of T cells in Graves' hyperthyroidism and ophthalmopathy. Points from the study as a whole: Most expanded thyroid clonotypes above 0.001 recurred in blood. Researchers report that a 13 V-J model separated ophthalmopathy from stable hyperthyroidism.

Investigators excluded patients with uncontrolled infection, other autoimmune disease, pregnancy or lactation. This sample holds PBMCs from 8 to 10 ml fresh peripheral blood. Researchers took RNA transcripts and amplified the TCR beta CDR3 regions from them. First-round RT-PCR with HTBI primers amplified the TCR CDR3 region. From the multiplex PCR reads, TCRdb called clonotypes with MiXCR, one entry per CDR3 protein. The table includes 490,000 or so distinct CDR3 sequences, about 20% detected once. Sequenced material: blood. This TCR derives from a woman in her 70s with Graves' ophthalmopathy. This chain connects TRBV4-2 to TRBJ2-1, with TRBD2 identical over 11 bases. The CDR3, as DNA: TGTGCCAGCAGCCCGCTCGGGACTAGCGGCACCTACAATGAGCAGTTCTTC. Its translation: CASSPLGTSGTYNEQFF.